This T cell receptor beta chain originates from a study of PD-1 blockade in classical Hodgkin lymphoma. Study observations and caveats: It was reported that newly diagnosed patients had less baseline TCR diversity than healthy donors.

Generated by immunoSEQ multiplex PCR, the TCRdb table keeps only in-frame clones and is missing some. The sample gives 15,000 to 17,000 clones, around 84% of which show up once; roughly 0.88% is in the top ten. Time point specified: newly diagnosed, previously untreated cHL patient sample. Investigators isolated CD4+ T cells from thawed PBMCs through magnetic negative selection. PBMCs from patients with newly diagnosed, untreated classical Hodgkin lymphoma served as a comparison group for the relapsed/refractory trial patients. A note on this clone: Its target is not known.

V lost 7 bases and J 6 bases, leaving 19 bases between the germline ends. The CDR3 totals 15 residues. Germline loops: CDR1 MDHEN, CDR2 SYDVKM. The sample was CD4+ T cells from blood. The chain recombines TRBV28 with TRBJ2-1; tentative D call: TRBD2 (7 bases). The receptor comes from a human donor with classical Hodgkin lymphoma. CDR3 in DNA: TGTGCCAGCATCGATCTAGCGGAGGGGGGCAATGAGCAGTTCTTC. This encodes CASIDLAEGGNEQFF.